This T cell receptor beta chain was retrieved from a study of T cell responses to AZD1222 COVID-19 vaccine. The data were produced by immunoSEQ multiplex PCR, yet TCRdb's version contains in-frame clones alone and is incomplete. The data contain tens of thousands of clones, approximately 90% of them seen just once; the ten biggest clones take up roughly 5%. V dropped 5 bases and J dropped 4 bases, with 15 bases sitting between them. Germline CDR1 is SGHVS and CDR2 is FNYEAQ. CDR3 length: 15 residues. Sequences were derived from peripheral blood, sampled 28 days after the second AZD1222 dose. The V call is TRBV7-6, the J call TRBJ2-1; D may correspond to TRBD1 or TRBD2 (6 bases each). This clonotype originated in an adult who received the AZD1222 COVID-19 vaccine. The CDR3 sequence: CASSNSVGGYNEQFF. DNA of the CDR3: TGTGCCAGCAGCAATTCGGTAGGGGGGTACAATGAGCAGTTCTTC. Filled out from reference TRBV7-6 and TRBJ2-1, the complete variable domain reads GAGVSQSPRYKVTKRGQDVALRCDPISGHVSLYWYRQALGQGPEFLTYFNYEAQQDKSGLPNDRFSAERPEGSISTLTIQRTEQRDSAMYRCASSNSVGGYNEQFFGPGTRLTVL.